Presented here are 27 T cell receptor beta chains from one specimen sequenced in a study of T cells in Graves' hyperthyroidism and ophthalmopathy. TCR beta CDR3 region amplification was performed from RNA transcripts. Researchers ran a first-round RT-PCR on the TCR CDR3 using the HTBI primer set. TCRdb passed the multiplex PCR reads through MiXCR, listing each CDR3 protein once. Of some 200,000 distinct CDR3 sequences in the sample, roughly a sixth were seen once. The sequenced material came from blood. The origin of the receptors is a woman aged 45-65 years with Graves' hyperthyroidism.

This clonotype was picked up a small number of times. The genes are TRBV7-9 and TRBJ2-3, with 8 bases that match TRBD2. This CDR3 has 19 amino acids. The V segment lost 1 base and the J segment 3 bases; nucleotides outside the gene matches: 15. CDR1 and CDR2 (germline): SEHNR, FQNEAQ (reference sequence). The CDR3 coding sequence is TGTGCCAGCAGCTTAGACGGTAAACGGGCTAGCGGGTCGACAGATACGCAGTATTTT. It encodes CASSLDGKRASGSTDTQYF.

The table lists this clonotype with many counts. The chain joins TRBV5-5 to TRBJ1-5; 8 nucleotides match TRBD1. Germline loops: CDR1 SGHKS, CDR2 YYEKEE (reference sequence). This CDR3 is 19 amino acids long. V gave up 0 bases and J gave up 1 base; unmatched junction bases: 12. CDR3 protein: CASSLAPSGRGRSNQPQHF. In nucleotides, the CDR3 is TGTGCCAGCAGCTTGGCCCCTTCGGGCAGGGGGCGAAGCAATCAGCCCCAGCATTTT.

This CDR3 is CASSPNLAGGLYNEQYF. CDR3 nucleotides: TGTGCCAGTAGCCCCAACCTAGCGGGAGGGTTATACAATGAGCAGTACTTC. The chain carries TRBV19 and TRBJ2-7, with 12 bases fitting TRBD2. The junction had 16 bases not matched to a gene; V was cut back by 6 bases and J by 7 bases. This CDR3 has 17 residues. Germline CDR1 LNHDA, CDR2 SQIVND (reference sequence).

Ten or more counts support this clonotype. CDR3 sequence reads: CASRTGTNASPLHF. CDR3 nucleotides: TGTGCCAGCAGGACCGGGACAAACGCTTCACCCCTCCACTTT. The chain couples TRBV2 to TRBJ1-6; tentatively, D is TRBD1 (6 bases). In germline, CDR1 is SNHLY, CDR2 FYNNEI. This CDR3 region has 14 residues. Trimming pared 6 bases from V and 9 bases from J, leaving 15 bases between.

In this sample, this clonotype turned up many times. The chain couples TRBV6-1 to TRBJ1-5; the match to TRBD1 covers 7 bases. Germline values: CDR1 MNHNS, CDR2 SASEGT. V shed 6 bases, J shed 6 bases, and the junction held 8 bases outside the gene matches. This CDR3 has 14 amino acids. This chain's CDR3 is CASRQQGRGQPQHF. The DNA for the CDR3 is TGTGCCAGCAGACAACAGGGGAGAGGTCAGCCCCAGCATTTT.

This clonotype was recorded many times. DNA of the CDR3: TGCAGCGTTACAGGGTCCATCGGAAACACCATATATTTT. It is translated as CSVTGSIGNTIYF. This chain connects TRBV29-1 to TRBJ1-3; tentative D call: TRBD1 (6 bases). V was trimmed by 5 bases and J by 4 bases, leaving 12 bases between them. There are 13 residues in the CDR3. Germline V CDR1 and CDR2: SQVTM, ANQGSEA.

This clonotype turned up a few times. The CDR3 nucleotides are TGTGCCAGCAGCTTAGCGCTGAGTGGTCAGGCTATTGAAAAACTGTTTTTT. Translation: CASSLALSGQAIEKLFF. The chain recombines TRBV7-9 with TRBJ1-4; D gene uncertain. This CDR3 is built from 17 residues. Looked up from germline, CDR1 is SEHNR and CDR2 is FQNEAQ (reference sequence). Trimming removed 0 bases from V and 7 bases from J, with 18 bases in between. The full variable domain, completed using reference TRBV7-9 and TRBJ1-4, is DTGVSQNPRHKITKRGQNVTFRCDPISEHNRLYWYRQTLGQGPEFLTYFQNEAQLEKSRLLSDRFSAERPKGSFSTLEIQRTEQGDSAMYLCASSLALSGQAIEKLFFGSGTQLSVL.

This clonotype was counted at least ten times. The V gene is TRBV12-3 or TRBV12-4, the J gene TRBJ2-7; tentative D call: TRBD1 (5 bases). The CDR3 covers 12 residues. The V and J ends lost 8 bases and 2 bases respectively, with 10 bases between them. CDR3 coding DNA: TGTGCCAGCCAGGGTAGCCCCTACGAGCAGTACTTC. Translation gives CASQGSPYEQYF.

The chain combines TRBV7-9 with TRBJ2-7; 12 nucleotides align to TRBD2. The V gene's germline CDR1 is SEHNR and CDR2 FQNEAQ (reference sequence). After removal of 2 bases from V and 4 bases from J, the junction contained 6 bases not matched to a gene. This CDR3 has 16 amino acids. The CDR3 nucleotides are TGTGCCAGCAGCTTACTTCCGACTAGCGGGAGTTACGAGCAGTACTTC. Translating it yields CASSLLPTSGSYEQYF.

The J gene is TRBJ1-3, the V gene TRBV6-2 or TRBV6-3; weak D call: TRBD1 (5 bases). Germline V lookup: CDR1 MNHEY, CDR2 SVGEGT. V was shortened by 2 bases and J by 0 bases, with 11 bases between the two germline ends. The CDR3 consists of 16 residues. The CDR3 spells CASSYIGTNSGNTIYF. The CDR3 DNA follows: TGTGCCAGCAGTTACATTGGGACGAACTCTGGAAACACCATATATTTT.

This clonotype was seen many times. V and J are TRBV2 and TRBJ2-7; D uncertain. V was shortened by 3 bases and J by 5 bases, with 8 bases between the two germline ends. The CDR3 has 12 residues. Germline V gene lookup returns CDR1 SNHLY and CDR2 FYNNEI. The CDR3 here is CASSDGIHEQYF. CDR3 bases: TGTGCCAGCAGTGATGGTATACACGAGCAGTACTTC.

This clonotype was picked up many times. The chain is built from TRBV6-1 and TRBJ2-7; D gene ambiguous. Germline values: CDR1 MNHNS, CDR2 SASEGT. The CDR3 loop spans 13 amino acids. Trimming removed 6 bases from V and 3 bases from J, with 12 bases in between. The CDR3 loop is CASSPRVGYEQYF. In DNA, the CDR3 is TGTGCCAGCAGCCCTCGGGTTGGCTACGAGCAGTACTTC.

This clonotype was seen ten or more times. This sequence joins TRBV15 and TRBJ1-1; no firm D call. The CDR3 contains 12 residues. V gave up 0 bases and J gave up 9 bases, with 8 bases separating them. Germline V gene lookup returns CDR1 LNHNV and CDR2 YYDKDF (reference sequence). CDR3 coding DNA: TGTGCCACCAGCAGAGATAGGGTCCAAGCTTTCTTT. The encoded protein is CATSRDRVQAFF.

CDR3 DNA: TGCAGTGCTAGTGCCGGACCTACTAATGAAAAACTGTTTTTT. This gives the protein CSASAGPTNEKLFF. The rearrangement joins TRBV20-1 to TRBJ1-4; D call uncertain. This CDR3 has 14 amino acids. Germline CDR1 DFQATT, CDR2 SNEGSKA (reference sequence). The V gene lost 3 bases and the J gene lost 2 bases, with 10 bases spanning the gap.

This chain joins TRBV7-9 and TRBJ2-5; D is perhaps TRBD1 (5 bases). Trimming stripped 2 bases from V and 5 bases from J, with 12 bases between. From germline, CDR1 is SEHNR and CDR2 FQNEAQ (reference sequence). CDR3 size: 14 residues. The CDR3 loop reads CASSLSWGVETQYF. The CDR3 DNA follows: TGTGCCAGCAGCTTAAGTTGGGGCGTCGAGACCCAGTACTTC.

Comments on this clonotype: The junction and the germline gene differ at one end; a read error may be behind it. The rearrangement links TRBV5-5 to TRBJ2-5, with 7 bases aligning to TRBD1. Germline V lookup: CDR1 SGHKS, CDR2 YYEKEE (reference sequence). The CDR3 spans 14 residues. The CDR3: CASSLATGEEIQYF. CDR3 DNA sequence: TGCGCCAGCAGCTTGGCAACAGGGGAAGAGATCCAGTACTTC.

The chain recombines TRBV6-6 with TRBJ1-4; D is ambiguous. Germline CDR1 MNHNY, CDR2 SVGAGI (reference sequence). V was trimmed by 0 bases and J by 6 bases, leaving 14 bases between them. The CDR3 has 16 residues. CDR3 region: CASSYSAGSSYEKLFF. In nucleotides, the CDR3 is TGTGCCAGCAGTTACTCGGCCGGGAGTTCCTATGAAAAACTGTTTTTT.

This clonotype was picked up one time. The V and J genes are TRBV10-2 and TRBJ1-1; perhaps TRBD1 as D (5 bases). The V gene's germline CDR1 is WSHSY and CDR2 SAAADI. This CDR3 comprises 13 residues. V lost 0 bases to trimming and J lost 6 bases, with 8 bases between them. The CDR3, as DNA: TGCGCCAGCAGTGAGTCAAAAGGGGCTGAAGCTTTCTTT. Residues: CASSESKGAEAFF.

This clonotype was seen many times. V is TRBV6-1 and J is TRBJ2-1; D may be TRBD2 (5 bases). The CDR3 runs 13 residues. V shed 0 bases and J shed 10 bases, with 10 bases lying between them. CDR1 and CDR2 from the germline V gene are MNHNS and SASEGT. The DNA for the CDR3 is TGTGCCAGCAGTGAAGCTCTTTGGGAGGAGCAGTTCTTC. Translated, it gives CASSEALWEEQFF.

This clonotype showed up many times. This sequence joins TRBV7-2 and TRBJ1-1; a weak D match, TRBD1 (5 bases). There are 16 residues in the CDR3. Germline V gives CDR1 SGHTA, CDR2 FQGNSA. Trimming cost V 0 bases and J 1 base, with 12 bases left between them. CDR3 loop: CASSLAWGLGNTEAFF. In nucleotides, the CDR3 is TGTGCCAGCAGCTTAGCGTGGGGACTCGGGAACACTGAAGCTTTCTTT.

The chain recombines TRBV6-2 or TRBV6-3 with TRBJ2-1, with D unclear. This CDR3 is 14 amino acids long. V was shortened by 7 bases and J by 0 bases, with 10 bases between the two germline ends. The germline V gene has CDR1 MNHEY and CDR2 SVGEGT. CDR3 DNA: TGTGCCAGCATGATCGAGAGCTCCTACAATGAGCAGTTCTTC. Translation gives CASMIESSYNEQFF.

This chain uses TRBV6-2 or TRBV6-3 with TRBJ2-7; D gene unclear. Trimming stripped 5 bases from V and 3 bases from J, with 8 bases between. CDR3 length: 12 residues. Germline assignment: CDR1 MNHEY and CDR2 SVGEGT. The CDR3 DNA reads TGTGCCAGCAGTGCCGACCACTACGAGCAGTACTTC. Translated, it gives CASSADHYEQYF.

In this sample, this clonotype turned up many times. The chain uses TRBV7-3 and TRBJ1-1; the D gene is possibly TRBD1 (5 bases). The CDR3 loop spans 15 amino acids. The germline V gene encodes CDR1 SGHTA and CDR2 FQGTGA. Between the trimmed V and J ends, which lost 5 bases and 1 base, there was a span of 14 bases. The CDR3 DNA reads as TGTGCCAGCAGCGCCACCGGGACGGCGAACACTGAAGCTTTCTTT. Translated: CASSATGTANTEAFF.

This clonotype was detected a few times. The rearrangement joins TRBV15 to TRBJ2-3; possible D gene TRBD1, 6 bases. Between the trimmed V and J ends, which lost 3 bases and 6 bases, there was a span of 16 bases. Germline-derived CDR1 and CDR2 are LNHNV and YYDKDF (reference sequence). This CDR3 comprises 15 residues. CDR3 coding DNA: TGTGCCACCAGCAGGGGGACATATCCGGGGGATACGCAGTATTTT. Encoded protein: CATSRGTYPGDTQYF.

This clonotype was seen more than once but under ten times. The rearrangement uses TRBV20-1 and TRBJ2-5; TRBD2 matches 13 bases. The CDR3 runs 14 residues. Germline CDR1 reads DFQATT; CDR2 reads SNEGSKA (reference sequence). V lost 6 bases, J lost 4 bases, and 5 bases stayed unmatched. CDR3 in DNA: TGCAGTGCCCGGACTAGCGGGAGAAGAGAGACCCAGTACTTC. Amino acid sequence: CSARTSGRRETQYF.

There are a few counts of this clonotype. Germline is not matched at one junction end, which may reflect a read error. The gene calls are TRBV7-7 and TRBJ2-7; 15 bases map to TRBD2. In germline, CDR1 is SSHAT, CDR2 FNYEAQ (reference sequence). This CDR3 region has 16 residues. The CDR3 DNA follows: TGTGCTAGCAGCCAGGGACTAGCGGGAGGCTCCTACGAGCAGTACTTC. It is translated as CASSQGLAGGSYEQYF.

There are many counts of this clonotype. The rearrangement uses TRBV11-2 and TRBJ2-3, with D tentatively TRBD2 (5 bases). The CDR3 totals 14 residues. The germline gives CDR1 SGHAT, CDR2 FQNNGV. Trimming left V 5 bases short and J 2 bases short, with 11 bases between. This CDR3 is CASSPQRPTDTQYF. CDR3 nucleotide sequence: TGTGCCAGCAGCCCACAGCGGCCCACAGATACGCAGTATTTT.